Listed below are T cell receptor beta chains from one sample, sequenced in a study of T cell responses to AZD1222 COVID-19 vaccine. This table comes from immunoSEQ multiplex PCR, and its TCRdb copy is limited to in-frame clones, with some not included. The table shows almost 95,000 clones, with about 85% occurring only once. The specimen was peripheral blood, collected 28 days after the second AZD1222 dose. These receptors were collected from an adult who received the AZD1222 COVID-19 vaccine. The CDR3 runs from the conserved cysteine through the conserved F or W.

TRBJ2-5,TRBV5-1,CASSLEGAETQYF
TRBJ2-7,TRBV5-1,CASSLVGPSGGPGQYF
TRBJ2-1,TRBV11-2,CASRPGLAGAEQFF
TRBJ1-5,TRBV28,CASSLWSGEGQPQHF
TRBJ2-1,TRBV6-2/TRBV6-3,CASSLTRIYEQFF
TRBJ2-7,TRBV29-1,CSVEGARGNVDYEQYF
TRBJ1-1,TRBV18,CASSPPINREEKAFF
TRBJ2-2,TRBV3-1/TRBV3-2,CASSQAGVTGELFF
TRBJ2-5,TRBV4-1,CASSQGPSGSLQETQYF
TRBJ2-5,TRBV7-8,CASSLGRTSGIQETQYF
TRBJ2-2,TRBV3-1/TRBV3-2,CASSQDGQIGELFF
TRBJ2-7,TRBV12-1,CASSTSVALRGYEQYF
TRBJ2-2,TRBV19,CATSTQLSTGELFF
TRBJ2-1,TRBV10-3,CAISGTDNEQFF
TRBJ2-3,TRBV25-1,CASSDSRQADTQYF
TRBJ2-5,TRBV7-2,CASSLITGGTETQYF
TRBJ2-2,TRBV6-5,CASRRYTGELFF
TRBJ1-6,TRBV3-1/TRBV3-2,CASSQDRGQGTSPLHF
TRBJ2-1,TRBV5-1,CASNQGAGEQFF
TRBJ2-6,TRBV5-1,CASSLAGTANVLTF
TRBJ2-5,TRBV7-9,CASSFRGRGQETQYF
TRBJ1-4,TRBV19,CASKTQGGYEKLFF
TRBJ1-5,TRBV29-1,CSVEEGYNQPQHF
TRBJ1-3,TRBV1,CTSSQDLRQVVSGNTIYF